These 10 T cell receptor beta chains originate from one sample sequenced in a study of blood T cells in healthy people across ages. For the second PCR, which ran for 7 to 11 cycles, a sample-barcoded 5' primer and a J-beta primer mix were used. TCRdb re-called the 5' RACE reads with MiXCR, one entry per CDR3 protein. The profile covers 600,000 or so distinct CDR3 sequences, with around half appearing a single time and just under 25% taken by the ten largest. The sample was blood. The receptors shown here come from an elderly man in good health.

As for this clonotype: With a much larger clone just one base away, this may be a read error. The rearrangement links TRBV6-5 to TRBJ2-5, with 11 nucleotides matching TRBD2. Germline loops: CDR1 MNHEY, CDR2 SVGAGI. The CDR3 length is 13 residues. The V and J ends lost 5 bases and 9 bases, in that order; junction bases with no gene match: 5. This CDR3 is CASSALAGGPQYF. CDR3 in DNA: TGTGCCAGCAGTGCCTTAGCGGGAGGGCCCCAGTACTTC.

The count of this clonotype is one. The chain links TRBV7-2 to TRBJ2-6; D possibly matches TRBD1 or TRBD2 (6 bases each). From germline, CDR1 is SGHTA and CDR2 FQGNSA. V lost 0 bases to trimming and J lost 4 bases, with 31 bases between them. The CDR3 length is 23 residues. The CDR3 here is CASSLAQRSLGQVGDSGANVLTF. CDR3 sequence (DNA): TGTGCCAGCAGCTTAGCCCAAAGGTCCTTGGGACAAGTAGGGGACTCCGGGGCCAACGTCCTGACTTTC. The variable domain in full, completed from reference TRBV7-2 and TRBJ2-6, reads GAGVSQSPSNKVTEKGKDVELRCDPISGHTALYWYRQSLGQGLEFLIYFQGNSAPDKSGLPSDRFSAERTGGSVSTLTIQRTQQEDSAVYLCASSLAQRSLGQVGDSGANVLTFGAGSRLTVL.

V and J are TRBV7-2 and TRBJ2-3, with D tentatively TRBD1 or TRBD2 (5 bases each). Germline CDR1 SGHTA, CDR2 FQGNSA. There are 16 residues in the CDR3. Trimming shortened V by 1 base and J by 4 bases, and 15 bases separated the two germline ends. The CDR3 bases are TGTGCCAGCAGCTTAGTTTCGGTGGGACCCGCAGATACGCAGTATTTT. Its protein is CASSLVSVGPADTQYF.

A remark on this clonotype: A much larger clone lies one base from this, so it may be a read error. The chain joins TRBV7-2 to TRBJ2-3; the D is unclear. Germline V gene data show CDR1 as SGHTA and CDR2 as FQGNSA. CDR3 length: 13 amino acids. The V and J ends lost 5 bases and 5 bases respectively, with 11 bases between them. The CDR3: CASSASGIDTQYF. In DNA, the CDR3 is TGTGCCAGCAGCGCGAGTGGTATAGATACGCAGTATTTT.

The chain recombines TRBV21-1 with TRBJ2-7; TRBD1 is taken as the D call from the table, unchecked against the DNA. TRBV21-1 is reported as a pseudogene. There are 18 residues in the CDR3. Here the CDR3 reads CASSKLGRQAPCPYEQYF. Written as DNA, the CDR3 is TGTGCCAGCAGCAAACTTGGGAGACAGGCCCCCTGCCCCTACGAGCAGTACTTC.

The V gene is TRBV29-1, the J gene TRBJ2-3; the match to TRBD1 covers 7 bases. The germline CDR1 and CDR2 sequences are SQVTM and ANQGSEA. CDR3 length: 11 residues. CDR3 DNA sequence: TGCTGCGGCCACAGGGGAGATACGCAGTATTTT. It translates to CCGHRGDTQYF.

V is TRBV7-2 and J is TRBJ1-1, with D possibly matching TRBD1 (5 bases). V was pared by 6 bases and J by 2 bases, with 16 bases between. Germline-derived CDR1 and CDR2 are SGHTA and FQGNSA. This CDR3 is 15 amino acids long. The CDR3, as DNA: TGTGCCAGCAGTCCATACGGGACGTTTAACACTGAAGCTTTCTTT. It specifies CASSPYGTFNTEAFF. Complete variable domain (other parts from reference TRBV7-2 and TRBJ1-1): GAGVSQSPSNKVTEKGKDVELRCDPISGHTALYWYRQSLGQGLEFLIYFQGNSAPDKSGLPSDRFSAERTGGSVSTLTIQRTQQEDSAVYLCASSPYGTFNTEAFFGQGTRLTVV.

This clonotype was counted between two and nine times. This chain joins TRBV5-1 and TRBJ2-3; a possible D gene is TRBD2 (6 bases). Trimming removed 1 base from V and 2 bases from J, with 14 bases in between. This CDR3 is 16 amino acids long. CDR1 and CDR2 from the germline V gene are SGHRS and YFSETQ. CDR3 amino acids: CASSLPLAIDTDTQYF. The CDR3 DNA reads as TGCGCCAGCAGCTTGCCCCTAGCGATAGACACAGATACGCAGTATTTT.

This clonotype was counted between two and nine times. V usage is TRBV7-9 and J usage is TRBJ2-1; TRBD2 matches 10 bases. V shed 3 bases and J 5 bases; nucleotides not matched to a gene: 4. Germline assignment: CDR1 SEHNR and CDR2 FQNEAQ (reference sequence). This CDR3 is 15 amino acids long. This CDR3 reads CASSFLAGDNNEQFF. The CDR3 coding sequence is TGTGCCAGCAGCTTTCTAGCGGGGGACAACAATGAGCAGTTCTTC. Full variable domain (remainder filled in from reference TRBV7-9 and TRBJ2-1): DTGVSQNPRHKITKRGQNVTFRCDPISEHNRLYWYRQTLGQGPEFLTYFQNEAQLEKSRLLSDRFSAERPKGSFSTLEIQRTEQGDSAMYLCASSFLAGDNNEQFFGPGTRLTVL.

CDR3 bases: TGTGCCAGCAGCTTAGAGGCCGCCGAGCAGTACTTC. It translates to CASSLEAAEQYF. This chain connects TRBV7-9 to TRBJ2-7; D call uncertain. The CDR3 totals 12 residues. The germline V and J ends were trimmed by 1 base and 6 bases, with 7 bases remaining between them. Germline lookup yields CDR1 SEHNR and CDR2 FQNEAQ (reference sequence).